The T cell receptor beta chain described here comes from a study of OX40 agonist ivuxolimab in advanced cancers. Turning to the study itself: Each dose-escalation patient presented with hepatocellular carcinoma, melanoma, renal cell or head and neck cancer. General study points: It was not determined which antigens were specifically recognized by the peripheral T cells that had undergone clonal expansion.

On this clone itself: Its antigen is not known.

Some clones are missing from TCRdb's copy, which holds only in-frame ones; the method was immunoSEQ multiplex PCR. The top ten hold 30% to 40% of the sample, which has about 31,000 clones, 65% to 90% seen once. Trimming removed 5 bases from V and 0 bases from J, with 11 bases in between. The CDR3 loop spans 15 amino acids. In germline, CDR1 is SGHVS, CDR2 FNYEAQ. The genes are TRBV7-6 and TRBJ2-1, with a possible D match to TRBD1 (5 bases). The input for sequencing was CD4+ or CD8+ T cells sorted from blood, taken in a trial of the OX40 agonist ivuxolimab. This TCR was sampled from an adult with an advanced solid tumor such as melanoma, head and neck, liver or kidney cancer. CDR3 region: CASSQTANSYNEQFF. In nucleotides, the CDR3 is TGTGCCAGCAGCCAGACAGCTAACTCCTACAATGAGCAGTTCTTC.